The rows below give T cell receptor beta chains drawn from one sample of a study of blood T cell repertoires in COVID-19. Profiling relied on immunoSEQ multiplex PCR, and the TCRdb table lists in-frame clones only, not all of them. In the table there are around 200,000 clones, around nine tenths of which are singletons. Sequenced sample: peripheral blood. The receptor set was obtained from a man aged 65 to 79 with acute or convalescent COVID-19. Each CDR3 is given without its conserved first and last residue.

v_call,j_call,cdr3_aa
TRBV7-2,TRBJ1-5,ASSLAFPNQPQH
TRBV19,TRBJ1-5,ASSHPLQPQH
TRBV5-1,TRBJ2-2,ASSPGTGHTGELF
TRBV7-8,TRBJ1-1,ASSLTAIEAF
TRBV4-1,TRBJ2-4,ASSQGVSPGTSGNIQY
TRBV5-6,TRBJ1-2,ASSWGTGTYT
TRBV14,TRBJ1-6,ASFTAESYNSPLH
TRBV7-2,TRBJ2-1,ASSLQRTAGEQF
TRBV6-5,TRBJ2-1,ASRQTPYNEQF
TRBV5-4,TRBJ1-2,ASGPDSQLYGYT
TRBV4-1,TRBJ2-7,ASSIRGQTYEQY
TRBV15,TRBJ1-2,ATGGGYGYT
TRBV28,TRBJ2-3,ASKQGGTDTQY
TRBV9,TRBJ1-3,ASSPGRGGNTIY
TRBV2,TRBJ1-5,ASSEGGTANQPQH
TRBV4-3,TRBJ2-5,ASSQGETETQY
TRBV5-4,TRBJ1-3,ASSPGTGPNTIY
TRBV21-1,TRBJ2-7,ASSKAPDSPGYEQY
TRBV5-5,TRBJ2-7,ASSWSGRGNYEQY
TRBV28,TRBJ2-6,ASSIGASDGANVLT
TRBV7-9,TRBJ2-7,ASSRPSVGTYEQY
TRBV5-8,TRBJ2-7,ASSLLQVWQY
TRBV5-1,TRBJ2-2,ASSSGTAVAGELF
TRBV28,TRBJ1-2,ASVSAVAGGRVGYT
TRBV27,TRBJ2-5,ASSWTSGRARETQY
TRBV2,TRBJ2-5,ASSRQGPQETQY
TRBV19,TRBJ2-7,ASSSSGTGDFPYEQY
TRBV29-1,TRBJ1-1,SVETGSQAF
TRBV18,TRBJ1-4,ASSPPTGTEKLF
TRBV6-4,TRBJ2-1,ASSGQGGGQF
TRBV7-8,TRBJ1-5,ASSPDRIRNQPQH
TRBV11-3,TRBJ2-3,ASSLGTSVPDTQY
TRBV19,TRBJ1-2,ASREGQMGDGYT
TRBV25-1,TRBJ1-1,ASSTGVMDTEAF
TRBV18,TRBJ1-5,ASSPGTGGQPQH
TRBV11-3,TRBJ1-1,ASSRQGATEAF
TRBV5-1,TRBJ1-1,ASSLARVRGLNTEAF
TRBV21-1,TRBJ2-5,ASSTGGETQY
TRBV7-2,TRBJ2-2,ASSTTSGGAGELF
TRBV19,TRBJ1-2,ASTRLPHPNGYT
TRBV5-4,TRBJ2-7,ASSLVAGGGYEQY
TRBV27,TRBJ2-7,ASRLAGLGEQY
TRBV6-2/TRBV6-3,TRBJ2-1,ASSFRSGGVRNEQF
TRBV30,TRBJ1-4,AWRAAGDATNEKLF
TRBV15,TRBJ1-3,ATSRDMLSSGNTIY
TRBV6-5,TRBJ2-3,ASRPLSGGAWY